The clone carrying this T cell receptor beta chain was seen repeatedly, ten times or more. Its antigen is unknown. This entry belongs to a study of T-cell reconstitution after alpha-beta-depleted transplantation in children. Findings of the study overall: The study traced high day-60 TCRbeta diversity in some patients to surviving recipient T cells and thymic progenitors.

This CDR3 is 14 amino acids long. The germline CDR1 and CDR2 sequences are DFQATT and SNEGSKA (reference sequence). V was clipped by 5 bases and J by 1 base, with 13 bases between them. During its preparation, the TCRbeta library received unique molecular identifiers. TCRdb re-called the PCR reads through MiXCR, storing one row per CDR3 protein. The data show about 470,000 distinct CDR3 sequences, 43% seen once. This clonotype was sampled from a girl aged 2-15 years with aplastic anemia, due to receive a stem cell transplant. V gene TRBV20-1 combines with J gene TRBJ2-3, with D possibly being TRBD2 (6 bases). Sequencing used PBMCs, obtained before TCRalphabeta/CD19-depleted stem cell transplant. Here the CDR3 reads CSAPLAMGTDTQYF. The CDR3 DNA is TGCAGTGCTCCACTAGCCATGGGCACAGATACGCAGTATTTT.